This TCR beta chain was sequenced in a study of cytotoxic CD8 clonotypes in ibrutinib-treated CLL. Study in general: The average sample held roughly 250,000 productive templates and 94,082 productive rearrangements. Study-level points and caveats: Public clonotypes, found uncommonly, either contracted or stayed stable on treatment.

V was clipped by 5 bases and J by 8 bases, with 13 bases between them. The CDR3 spans 13 residues. The germline gives CDR1 SNHLY, CDR2 FYNNEI. Note on this clone: Its specificity is unknown.

Profiling relied on immunoSEQ multiplex PCR, and the TCRdb table lists in-frame clones only, not all of them. The top ten clones hold 3% to 3.5% of a sample with 150,000 to 200,000 clones, about 88% of them seen once. The input for sequencing was PBMCs, taken at disease progression, from a patient treated with ibrutinib. The receptor was isolated from a human donor with chronic lymphocytic leukemia. The chain uses TRBV2 and TRBJ2-1, with D perhaps matching TRBD2 (6 bases). Here the CDR3 DNA reads TGTGCCAGCAGTCCTAGCGCCTTGGATGAGCAGTTCTTC. It encodes CASSPSALDEQFF.